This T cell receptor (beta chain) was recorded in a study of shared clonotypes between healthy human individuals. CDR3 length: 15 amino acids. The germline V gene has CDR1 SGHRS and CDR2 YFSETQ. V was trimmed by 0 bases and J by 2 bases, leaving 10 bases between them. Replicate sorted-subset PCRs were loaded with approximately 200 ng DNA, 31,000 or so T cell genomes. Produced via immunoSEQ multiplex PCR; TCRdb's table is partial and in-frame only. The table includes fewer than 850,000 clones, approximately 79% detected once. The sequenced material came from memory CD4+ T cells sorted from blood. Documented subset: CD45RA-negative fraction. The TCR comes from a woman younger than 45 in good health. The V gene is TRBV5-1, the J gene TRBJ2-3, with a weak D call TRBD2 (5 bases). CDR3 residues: CASSLGQRATDTQYF. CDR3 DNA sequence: TGCGCCAGCAGCTTGGGCCAGAGGGCCACAGATACGCAGTATTTT.